This TCR beta chain is from a study of blood T cell repertoires in COVID-19. Germline assignment: CDR1 DFQATT and CDR2 SNEGSKA (reference sequence). V dropped 3 bases and J dropped 0 bases, with 8 bases sitting between them. The CDR3 consists of 14 residues. The protocol was immunoSEQ multiplex PCR, while the TCRdb copy is restricted to in-frame clones and leaves out a portion. Of 250,000 to 400,000 clones in the sample, about nine tenths are singletons; the top ten hold roughly 5.3%. The sequence was collected from a man in his 60s who had recovered from COVID-19. What was sequenced was PBMCs or T cells enriched from blood (not recorded which). The chain recombines TRBV20-1 with TRBJ2-2; D not resolved. CDR3 protein: CSASLAANTGELFF. CDR3 bases: TGCAGTGCTAGTCTCGCGGCGAACACCGGGGAGCTGTTTTTT.